These 25 T cell receptor beta chains share one sample of origin, sequenced in a study of T cell responses to AZD1222 COVID-19 vaccine. Method: immunoSEQ multiplex PCR; TCRdb's copy keeps in-frame clones and lacks some. The table includes 90,000 to 120,000 clones, roughly nine tenths detected once. The sequenced sample was peripheral blood, obtained on day 0 of AZD1222 vaccination. The receptors shown here come from an adult in good health.

The chain links TRBV28 to TRBJ1-1, with 7 bases matching TRBD1. CDR3 length: 14 residues. Germline V CDR1 and CDR2: MDHEN, SYDVKM. After removal of 2 bases from V and 5 bases from J, the junction contained 5 bases not matched to a gene. CDR3 DNA: TGTGCCAGCAGTTTAATACAGGGGAGGACTGAAGCTTTCTTT. It yields the protein CASSLIQGRTEAFF.

Details on this clone: Different DNA sequences within this sample yield the same CDR3. The V call is TRBV19, the J call TRBJ1-6, with D tentatively TRBD1 (6 bases). The V and J ends lost 3 bases and 6 bases respectively, with 9 bases between them. The CDR3 totals 14 residues. Germline V gene data show CDR1 as LNHDA and CDR2 as SQIVND (reference sequence). The CDR3 loop reads CASSIGQTNSPLHF. The CDR3 DNA follows: TGTGCCAGTAGTATCGGACAGACTAATTCACCCCTCCACTTT.

The chain has TRBV5-1 and TRBJ2-1; 7 nucleotides align to TRBD2. V was pared by 4 bases and J by 2 bases, with 9 bases of the junction left unmatched. CDR1 and CDR2 (germline): SGHRS, YFSETQ. The CDR3 covers 16 residues. The CDR3 DNA is TGCGCCAGCAGCCGCGGGGGAGCGGAAGCCTACAATGAGCAGTTCTTC. Protein product: CASSRGGAEAYNEQFF.

The chain is built from TRBV6-5 and TRBJ1-2; TRBD1 matches at 7 bases. CDR1 and CDR2 (germline): MNHEY, SVGAGI. CDR3 length: 14 amino acids. Trimming removed 5 bases from V and 0 bases from J; junction bases left unmatched: 3. Here the CDR3 DNA reads TGTGCCAGCAGTCCGACAGGGACTAACTATGGCTACACCTTC. Translated: CASSPTGTNYGYTF.

CDR3 sequence reads: CASSLTGGREETQYF. CDR3 sequence (DNA): TGTGCCAGCAGCTTAACTGGCGGGAGGGAAGAGACCCAGTACTTC. The chain couples TRBV7-3 to TRBJ2-5; 9 bases map to TRBD2. Trimming cost V 0 bases and J 3 bases; bases outside gene matches: 2. The CDR3 sequence is 15 residues long. CDR1 SGHTA and CDR2 FQGTGA come from the germline V gene.

V is TRBV12-3 or TRBV12-4 and J is TRBJ1-2, with 8 nucleotides matching TRBD1. CDR3 length: 13 residues. V was pared by 4 bases and J by 7 bases, with 5 bases of the junction left unmatched. In nucleotides, the CDR3 is TGTGCCAGCAGTTCGACAGGGGCACTTGGCTACACCTTC. Protein: CASSSTGALGYTF.

The V gene is TRBV19, the J gene TRBJ1-2; D gene uncertain. There are 14 residues in the CDR3. CDR1 LNHDA and CDR2 SQIVND come from the germline V gene (reference sequence). Trimming pared 3 bases from V and 4 bases from J, leaving 12 bases between. The CDR3 is CASSMVADSYGYTF. In DNA form, the CDR3 reads TGTGCCAGTAGTATGGTGGCGGATAGCTATGGCTACACCTTC. The variable domain in full, completed from reference TRBV19 and TRBJ1-2, reads DGGITQSPKYLFRKEGQNVTLSCEQNLNHDAMYWYRQDPGQGLRLIYYSQIVNDFQKGDIAEGYSVSREKKESFPLTVTSAQKNPTAFYLCASSMVADSYGYTFGSGTRLTVV.

The chain carries TRBV19 and TRBJ1-5; D gene ambiguous. Per germline, CDR1 LNHDA and CDR2 SQIVND (reference sequence). Trimming removed 5 bases from V and 4 bases from J, with 15 bases in between. CDR3 length equals 15 residues. The CDR3 sequence: CASSRDLGGNQPQHF. Here the CDR3 DNA reads TGTGCCAGTAGTCGTGACTTGGGAGGGAATCAGCCCCAGCATTTT.

This chain uses TRBV9 with TRBJ2-2; possibly TRBD1 or TRBD2 for D (5 bases each). V gave up 0 bases and J gave up 4 bases, with 13 bases separating them. The CDR3 length is 16 residues. Germline V gene sequence: CDR1 SGDLS, CDR2 YYNGEE. CDR3 sequence reads: CASSVVGGGGTGELFF. CDR3 sequence (DNA): TGTGCCAGCAGCGTAGTTGGAGGTGGGGGCACCGGGGAGCTGTTTTTT.

The rearrangement links TRBV7-3 to TRBJ2-2; 13 positions match TRBD2. J was trimmed by 7 bases and V by 4 bases; bases with no gene match: 9. The CDR3 loop spans 17 amino acids. Germline CDR1 reads SGHTA; CDR2 reads FQGTGA. CDR3 nucleotides: TGTGCCAGCAGCTCCACGAGGACTAGCGGGAGCGGCGGGGAGCTGTTTTTT. Translating gives CASSSTRTSGSGGELFF.

V is TRBV4-1 and J is TRBJ2-5; D is undetermined. CDR3 length equals 15 residues. From germline, CDR1 is MGHRA and CDR2 YSYEKL. V was shortened by 1 base and J by 2 bases, with 11 bases between the two germline ends. CDR3 region: CASSQGFTLQETQYF. The CDR3 DNA sequence: TGCGCCAGCAGCCAAGGGTTCACCTTGCAAGAGACCCAGTACTTC.

The rearrangement links TRBV6-2 or TRBV6-3 to TRBJ1-1; 7 bases line up with TRBD1. The V and J ends lost 4 bases and 1 base, in that order; junction bases with no gene match: 0. Looked up from germline, CDR1 is MNHEY and CDR2 is SVGEGT. This CDR3 spans 13 amino acids. The CDR3 loop reads CASSWTGNTEAFF. The CDR3, as DNA: TGTGCCAGCAGTTGGACAGGGAACACTGAAGCTTTCTTT.

The V and J genes are TRBV9 and TRBJ2-5, with TRBD2 matching over 9 bases. Germline CDR1 reads SGDLS; CDR2 reads YYNGEE. Germline trimming cut 0 bases from V and 5 bases from J; bases unmatched to any gene: 2. The CDR3 has 14 amino acids. The CDR3 here is CASSVGTSGETQYF. CDR3 DNA: TGTGCCAGCAGCGTAGGAACTAGCGGGGAGACCCAGTACTTC. The entire variable domain, with the rest obtained from reference TRBV9 and TRBJ2-5, is as follows: DSGVTQTPKHLITATGQRVTLRCSPRSGDLSVYWYQQSLDQGLQFLIQYYNGEERAKGNILERFSAQQFPDLHSELNLSSLELGDSALYFCASSVGTSGETQYFGPGTRLLVL.

The gene calls are TRBV19 and TRBJ2-7; 13 nucleotides match TRBD2. Germline V lookup: CDR1 LNHDA, CDR2 SQIVND (reference sequence). CDR3 length equals 21 residues. V trimming: 4 bases; J trimming: 0 bases; junction bases outside the gene matches: 18. CDR3 sequence reads: CASSSTRRGLAGVSGSYEQYF. In DNA form, the CDR3 reads TGTGCCAGTAGTAGTACACGCCGCGGACTAGCGGGAGTTTCGGGCTCCTACGAGCAGTACTTC.

The rearrangement links TRBV5-1 to TRBJ1-3; D is unclear. Trimming stripped 7 bases from V and 4 bases from J, with 18 bases between. Germline CDR1 is SGHRS and CDR2 is YFSETQ. This CDR3 region has 15 residues. The CDR3 DNA is TGCGCCAGCCGAACTAACACCGGACTGGGAAACACCATATATTTT. It encodes CASRTNTGLGNTIYF. Based on the CDR3 plus reference TRBV5-1 and TRBJ1-3, the full variable domain is KAGVTQTPRYLIKTRGQQVTLSCSPISGHRSVSWYQQTPGQGLQFLFEYFSETQRNKGNFPGRFSGRQFSNSRSEMNVSTLELGDSALYLCASRTNTGLGNTIYFGEGSWLTVV.

J is TRBJ1-5 and V is TRBV5-6; no reliable D call. CDR3 size: 14 residues. CDR1 and CDR2 (germline): SGHDT, YYEEEE. Between the trimmed V and J ends, which lost 0 bases and 3 bases, there was a span of 7 bases. The CDR3 DNA is TGTGCCAGCAGCTTGGGACACGCCAATCAGCCCCAGCATTTT. Amino acids: CASSLGHANQPQHF.

V is TRBV27 and J is TRBJ2-7, with D perhaps TRBD2 (5 bases). This CDR3 spans 13 amino acids. The V gene's germline CDR1 is MNHEY and CDR2 SMNVEV (reference sequence). V was pared by 8 bases and J by 5 bases, with 16 bases between. The CDR3 bases are TGTGCCAGCGGAACTCCTTCAGCGGACGAGCAGTACTTC. As protein: CASGTPSADEQYF.

The gene calls are TRBV25-1 and TRBJ1-3; 8 bases fit TRBD1. CDR1 and CDR2 from the germline V gene are MGHDK and SYGVNS. This CDR3 comprises 12 residues. V trimming: 6 bases; J trimming: 7 bases; junction bases outside the gene matches: 2. CDR3 nucleotide sequence: TGTGCCAGCAGCACAGGGGGGAACACCATATATTTT. Its translation is CASSTGGNTIYF.

V usage is TRBV27 and J usage is TRBJ1-3; D is unresolved. The CDR3 has 15 amino acids. Germline-derived CDR1 and CDR2 are MNHEY and SMNVEV (reference sequence). The ends were cut back, 6 bases at V and 0 bases at J, with 12 bases in the middle. Written as DNA, the CDR3 is TGTGCCAGCAGGGTAGACAACTACTCTGGAAACACCATATATTTT. Protein product: CASRVDNYSGNTIYF.

The rearrangement uses TRBV27 and TRBJ1-5; maybe TRBD1 (5 bases). V was clipped by 3 bases and J by 2 bases, with 14 bases between them. Looked up from germline, CDR1 is MNHEY and CDR2 is SMNVEV (reference sequence). The CDR3 is 16 residues long. DNA for the CDR3: TGTGCCAGCAGTTTTGGTCGAGGGACGGGCAATCAGCCCCAGCATTTT. Translation gives CASSFGRGTGNQPQHF.

The rearrangement joins TRBV7-9 to TRBJ1-1; TRBD1 matches at 7 bases. Germline-derived CDR1 and CDR2 are SEHNR and FQNEAQ (reference sequence). CDR3 length equals 17 residues. V dropped 1 base and J dropped 1; count of bases not matched to a gene: 9. This chain's CDR3 is CASSLGDRTVTNTEAFF. DNA of the CDR3: TGTGCCAGCAGCTTAGGGGACAGAACAGTAACGAACACTGAAGCTTTCTTT.

The chain employs TRBV4-3 and TRBJ1-1; D gene ambiguous. The V gene's germline CDR1 is LGHNA and CDR2 YSLEER. Trimming removed 1 base at V and 11 bases at J, with 20 bases between. The CDR3 contains 15 residues. CDR3 in DNA: TGCGCCAGCAGCCAAGCCCGACTAGGAGCTGGGGAGGCTTTCTTT. Its translation is CASSQARLGAGEAFF.

DNA of the CDR3: TGTGCCAGCACGGACAGGCCTAATGAGCAGTTCTTC. It encodes CASTDRPNEQFF. The chain employs TRBV28 and TRBJ2-1; 7 bases map to TRBD1. The CDR3 loop spans 12 amino acids. With V trimmed by 7 bases and J by 7 bases, 4 bases remained unmatched. Germline V gene lookup returns CDR1 MDHEN and CDR2 SYDVKM.

J is TRBJ1-3 and V is TRBV3-1 (or the pseudogene TRBV3-2); tentative D call: TRBD1 (6 bases). The V gene lost 4 bases and the J gene lost 9 bases, with 13 bases spanning the gap. The length of the CDR3 is 13 residues. Germline CDR1 LGHDT, CDR2 YNNKEL (reference sequence). This chain's CDR3 is CASSLSGGRTIYF. DNA for the CDR3: TGTGCCAGCAGCCTAAGCGGGGGGCGCACCATATATTTT.

This clone was recorded many times. V gene TRBV7-9 combines with J gene TRBJ2-7; a possible D gene is TRBD2 (5 bases). Germline CDR1 reads SEHNR; CDR2 reads FQNEAQ (reference sequence). The ends were cut back, 2 bases at V and 2 bases at J, with 16 bases in the middle. This CDR3 has 16 residues. The CDR3 here is CASSLSLNPGTYEQYF. The CDR3 DNA reads TGTGCCAGCAGCTTATCGTTGAACCCCGGGACCTACGAGCAGTACTTC.